Listed below are T cell receptor beta chains from one sample, sequenced in a study of blood T cell repertoires in COVID-19. The table came from immunoSEQ multiplex PCR; TCRdb's copy has only in-frame clones and leaves some out. The table lists 200,000 to 300,000 clones, approximately 86% of them singletons. The sample comprised peripheral blood. The receptors here all came from a woman in her thirties with acute or convalescent COVID-19. CDR3s include the opening cysteine and the closing phenylalanine or tryptophan. Each record gives: J gene, V gene, D gene, CDR3 DNA, CDR3 protein. A D gene is named only where the DNA matches it firmly.

TRBJ2-5 TRBV18 - TGTGCCAGCTCACGACTCCGAAACCAAGAGACCCAGTACTTC CASSRLRNQETQYF
TRBJ2-5 TRBV7-8 - TGTGCCAGCAGCTTAGCGATGGTGGGCAAACCTATAGACTTC CASSLAMVGKPIDF
TRBJ2-1 TRBV11-1 TRBD1 TGTGCCAGCAGCGGCAAATTTACAGGGGGCCATGAGCAGTTCTTC CASSGKFTGGHEQFF
TRBJ1-1 TRBV5-1 - TGCGCCAGCAGCGCGAAACGAAACACTGAAGCTTTCTTT CASSAKRNTEAFF
TRBJ1-3 TRBV21-1 - TGTGCCAGCAGCAAACGAGACAGGGGCCCCTTCTCTGGAAACACCATATATTTT CASSKRDRGPFSGNTIYF
TRBJ2-5 TRBV2 TRBD2 TGTGCCACCAGTAGCGGGAGAGAGACCCAGTACTTC CATSSGRETQYF
TRBJ2-3 TRBV30 - TGTGCCTGGGCCCACCCACTACCGCGAGCCCCAGATACGCAGTATTTT CAWAHPLPRAPDTQYF
TRBJ2-1 TRBV2 TRBD2 TGTGCCAGCAGTCTGACTAGCTCGGCCTACAATGAGCAGTTCTTC CASSLTSSAYNEQFF
TRBJ2-2 TRBV9 TRBD2 TGTGCCAGCAGCGTAGTAGCGGGAGATACCGGGGAGCTGTTTTTT CASSVVAGDTGELFF
TRBJ2-4 TRBV30 TRBD2 TGTGCCTGGAGTGCCCCGGCTGGACTAGCGGGGCCAGGCCCCAAAAACATTCAGTACTTC CAWSAPAGLAGPGPKNIQYF
TRBJ2-7 TRBV7-3 - TGTGCCAGCAGCTTATCCGGAGGGGAGCAGTACTTC CASSLSGGEQYF